Presented here are 3 T cell receptor beta chains from one specimen sequenced in a study of T-cell reconstitution after alpha-beta-depleted transplantation in children. During its preparation, the TCRbeta library received unique molecular identifiers. MiXCR was run by TCRdb on the PCR reads, yielding one entry per CDR3 protein. This sample carries roughly 490,000 distinct CDR3 sequences, roughly an eighth of them seen once, and the ten largest clones take 12% to 15%. Sequenced material: PBMCs, mostly from graft donor cells, taken 180 days after TCRalphabeta/CD19-depleted stem cell transplant. The source of these receptors is a female patient aged 2-15 years who had a stem cell transplant for aplastic anemia, so the T cells may come from the graft donor.

As DNA, the CDR3 is TGTGCCAGCAGCCGACCGGGCGGGAGAGGGGCTTGGTACAATGAGCAGTTCTTC. As protein: CASSRPGGRGAWYNEQFF. The chain is built from TRBV3-1 and TRBJ2-1; 7 nucleotides line up with TRBD2. This CDR3 is built from 18 residues. Germline CDR1 is LGHDT and CDR2 is YNNKEL (reference sequence). J gave up 4 bases and V 4 bases, and 16 bases lay outside the gene matches.

This clonotype was seen a handful of times. This chain connects TRBV20-1 to TRBJ2-7, with a weak D call TRBD2 (5 bases). V gave up 0 bases and J gave up 0 bases, with 12 bases separating them. The germline CDR1 and CDR2 sequences are DFQATT and SNEGSKA (reference sequence). This CDR3 comprises 15 residues. CDR3 DNA sequence: TGCAGTGCTAGAGATTTAAAAGGGAGCTCCTACGAGCAGTACTTC. Amino acids: CSARDLKGSSYEQYF.

This clonotype was detected only a few times. This sequence joins TRBV28 and TRBJ2-1; 10 bases agree with TRBD1. V shed 6 bases, J shed 6 bases, and the junction held 14 bases outside the gene matches. Germline V CDR1 and CDR2: MDHEN, SYDVKM. This CDR3 has 17 amino acids. CDR3 residues: CASRATAGTGVGNEQFF. The CDR3, as DNA: TGTGCCAGCAGAGCGACCGCCGGGACAGGGGTAGGCAATGAGCAGTTCTTC.